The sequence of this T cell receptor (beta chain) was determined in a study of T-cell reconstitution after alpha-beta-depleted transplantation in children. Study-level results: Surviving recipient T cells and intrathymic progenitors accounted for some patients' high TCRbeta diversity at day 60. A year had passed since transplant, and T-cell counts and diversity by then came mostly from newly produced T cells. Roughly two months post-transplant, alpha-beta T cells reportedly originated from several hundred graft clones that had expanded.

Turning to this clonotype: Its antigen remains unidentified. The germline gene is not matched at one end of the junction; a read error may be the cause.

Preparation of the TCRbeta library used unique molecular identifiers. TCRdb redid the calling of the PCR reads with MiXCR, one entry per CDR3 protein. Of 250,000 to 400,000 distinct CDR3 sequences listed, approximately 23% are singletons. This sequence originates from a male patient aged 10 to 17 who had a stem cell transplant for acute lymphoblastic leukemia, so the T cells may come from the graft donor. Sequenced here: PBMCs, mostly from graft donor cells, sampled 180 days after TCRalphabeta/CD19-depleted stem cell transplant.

CDR3 region: CASSQVLARGPPLVF. The CDR3 nucleotides are TGTGCCAGCAGCCAGGTCCTAGCGAGAGGGCCCCCTCTCGTTTTC. This chain links TRBV3-1 with TRBJ2-7, with D perhaps TRBD2 (6 bases). There are 15 residues in the CDR3. CDR1 is LGHDT, CDR2 YNNKEL, per germline (reference sequence).